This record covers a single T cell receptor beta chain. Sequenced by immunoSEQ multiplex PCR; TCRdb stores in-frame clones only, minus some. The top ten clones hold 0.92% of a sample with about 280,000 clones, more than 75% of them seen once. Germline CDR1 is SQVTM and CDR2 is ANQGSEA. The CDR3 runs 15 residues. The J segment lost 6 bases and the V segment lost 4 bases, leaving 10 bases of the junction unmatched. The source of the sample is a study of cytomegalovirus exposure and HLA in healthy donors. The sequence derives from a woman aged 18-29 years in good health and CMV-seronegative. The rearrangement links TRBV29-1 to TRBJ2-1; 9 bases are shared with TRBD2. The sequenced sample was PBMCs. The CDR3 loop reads CSVVNAAGGINEQFF. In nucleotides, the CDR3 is TGCAGCGTTGTGAATGCGGCGGGAGGGATCAATGAGCAGTTCTTC.